The 13 T cell receptor beta chains in this list originate from one sample, sequenced in a study of T cell responses to AZD1222 COVID-19 vaccine. The data were produced by immunoSEQ multiplex PCR, yet TCRdb's version contains in-frame clones alone and is incomplete. The top ten clones hold around 4.4% of a sample with 100,000 to 150,000 clones, approximately 85% of them seen once. The source was peripheral blood, collected 28 days after the second AZD1222 dose. The receptors come from an adult who received the AZD1222 COVID-19 vaccine.

The chain uses TRBV7-2 and TRBJ2-2; 7 positions match TRBD1. The trim removed 1 base at V and 0 bases at J, leaving 5 bases unmatched. CDR1 is SGHTA and CDR2 is FQGNSA in the germline V gene. The CDR3 length is 17 residues. The CDR3 region has the DNA TGTGCCAGCAGCTTAGTTTTGCAGGGGGCGAACACCGGGGAGCTGTTTTTT. The encoded protein is CASSLVLQGANTGELFF.

The V call is TRBV5-1, the J call TRBJ1-2, with D hard to call. V dropped 2 bases and J dropped 1 base, with 6 bases sitting between them. The CDR3 spans 13 residues. Germline-derived CDR1 and CDR2 are SGHRS and YFSETQ. CDR3 region: CASSFSDNYGYTF. The CDR3 nucleotides are TGCGCCAGCAGCTTTTCAGATAACTATGGCTACACCTTC.

The CDR3 here is CASSLFVRGTGGSWGDSPLHF. The CDR3 region has the DNA TGTGCCAGCAGTTTATTTGTTCGGGGGACAGGGGGAAGCTGGGGTGATTCACCCCTCCACTTT. This chain links TRBV28 with TRBJ1-6; 11 nucleotides match TRBD1. Trimming took 1 base from V and 8 from J; bases not matched to a gene: 19. Germline CDR1 is MDHEN and CDR2 is SYDVKM. This CDR3 spans 21 amino acids.

The CDR3 spells CASRRQGRNTEAFF. As DNA, the CDR3 is TGTGCCAGTAGGCGACAGGGGCGGAACACTGAAGCTTTCTTT. J is TRBJ1-1 and V is TRBV19; 8 nucleotides match TRBD1. With V trimmed by 6 bases and J by 1 base, 4 bases remained unmatched. The V gene's germline CDR1 is LNHDA and CDR2 SQIVND (reference sequence). The CDR3 is 14 amino acids.

This chain uses TRBV7-3 with TRBJ1-4; D not resolved. CDR1 is SGHTA, CDR2 FQGTGA, per germline. CDR3 length equals 20 residues. Trimming shortened V by 5 bases and J by 1 base, and 26 bases separated the two germline ends. The CDR3 sequence: CASSTTRAPSSPLTNEKLFF. The CDR3 region has the DNA TGTGCCAGCAGCACTACCCGGGCCCCCTCCAGTCCTTTAACTAATGAAAAACTGTTTTTT.

The chain has TRBV11-3 and TRBJ2-1, with D possibly being TRBD2 (7 bases). V was trimmed by 5 bases and J by 7 bases, leaving 15 bases between them. This CDR3 region has 14 residues. CDR1 SGHNT and CDR2 YENEEA come from the germline V gene. The CDR3 bases are TGTGCCAGCAGCCCACGGGGGGCACTGAATGAGCAGTTCTTC. As protein: CASSPRGALNEQFF. The whole variable domain, filled in from reference TRBV11-3 and TRBJ2-1, reads EAGVVQSPRYKIIEKKQPVAFWCNPISGHNTLYWYLQNLGQGPELLIRYENEEAVDDSQLPKDRFSAERLKGVDSTLKIQPAELGDSAVYLCASSPRGALNEQFFGPGTRLTVL.

This chain connects TRBV2 to TRBJ1-5, with D possibly TRBD1 on 6 matching bases. Looked up from germline, CDR1 is SNHLY and CDR2 is FYNNEI. V was pared by 0 bases and J by 6 bases, with 9 bases between. CDR3 length: 14 amino acids. CDR3 amino acids: CASSEAGAPQPQHF. The CDR3 bases are TGTGCCAGCAGTGAAGCGGGGGCGCCTCAGCCCCAGCATTTT.

The V and J genes are TRBV2 and TRBJ2-3; 7 nucleotides agree with TRBD2. The V gene's germline CDR1 is SNHLY and CDR2 FYNNEI. The CDR3 is 14 residues long. Trimming at V came to 6 bases and at J to 2 bases, leaving 5 bases not matched to a gene. The CDR3 spells CASSAGDYTDTQYF. In DNA, the CDR3 is TGTGCCAGCAGCGCGGGGGACTACACAGATACGCAGTATTTT.

The J gene is TRBJ1-2, the V gene TRBV6-5; no clear D gene. The germline CDR1 and CDR2 sequences are MNHEY and SVGAGI. The CDR3 extends over 13 amino acids. V gave up 4 bases and J gave up 3 bases, with 9 bases separating them. The CDR3 bases are TGTGCCAGCAGTTTAAATCAGGACTATGGCTACACCTTC. Encoded protein: CASSLNQDYGYTF.

This clone has only one observation. The rearrangement links TRBV7-2 to TRBJ2-1; 8 bases map to TRBD1. Germline assignment: CDR1 SGHTA and CDR2 FQGNSA. J lost 8 bases, V lost 5 bases, and 14 bases had no gene match. The CDR3 consists of 16 residues. The CDR3 nucleotides read TGTGCCAGCAGCCTCGCCGCCGGGACAGGTTCCTATGAGCAGTTCTTC. It translates to CASSLAAGTGSYEQFF.

The chain uses TRBV7-8 and TRBJ1-2; TRBD1 aligns across 7 bases. CDR1 and CDR2 (germline): SGHVS, FQNEAQ. The CDR3 contains 13 residues. The V and J ends lost 5 bases and 4 bases, in that order; junction bases with no gene match: 4. CDR3 region: CASSGRTGYGYTF. CDR3 DNA sequence: TGTGCCAGCAGCGGGCGGACAGGCTATGGCTACACCTTC.

The chain links TRBV3-1 (or the pseudogene TRBV3-2) to TRBJ1-1; D unclear. Trimming took off 1 base at V and 3 bases at J, with 6 bases between the two ends. Germline V lookup: CDR1 LGHDT, CDR2 YNNKEL (reference sequence). This CDR3 is built from 13 residues. CDR3 sequence reads: CASSQVVDTEAFF. CDR3 bases: TGTGCCAGCAGCCAAGTGGTTGACACTGAAGCTTTCTTT.

This chain links TRBV5-4 with TRBJ1-4; 7 nucleotides agree with TRBD1. The ends lost 3 bases at V and 11 bases at J; junction bases unmatched: 13. Germline V lookup: CDR1 SGHNT, CDR2 YYREEE (reference sequence). The CDR3 is 15 residues long. The CDR3 loop is CASSSGGDIPEKLFF. The CDR3 region has the DNA TGTGCCAGCAGCTCAGGGGGGGACATACCTGAGAAACTGTTTTTT.